This T cell receptor (beta chain) was captured in a study of blood T cell repertoires in COVID-19. As handled by the study authors: The assay estimated nucleated cells by amplifying reference gene primers. Measured with immunoSEQ multiplex PCR; TCRdb has only the in-frame clones, and not every one. For V, J and clone size, that table is used; D and trimming come from the DNA. The repertoire has over 250,000 clones, more than 70% of them found once; the top ten carry roughly 2%. CDR1 is SNHLY and CDR2 is FYNNEI in the germline V gene. V dropped 10 bases and J dropped 3 bases, with 15 bases sitting between them. The CDR3 runs 13 residues.

V is TRBV2 and J is TRBJ1-2, with no clear D. The sample was PBMCs or T cells enriched from blood (not recorded which). This TCR came from a woman in her fifties or sixties in a cohort exposed to, infected with or recovered from COVID-19 (not recorded which). The CDR3 here is CATAPLRDYGYTF. The CDR3 nucleotides read TGTGCCACCGCCCCTCTGCGGGACTATGGCTACACCTTC.